This T cell receptor beta chain emerged from a study of chemoradiotherapy in HPV16-positive cancers. About the study: Candidate HPV-specific T-cell clones and common TCR motifs came from functional assays in two HPV16-positive patients.

Findings of the study overall: Candidate HPV-specific clones and E7-related TCR motifs grew in tumor during treatment. For HPV16-positive patients, expanding HPV-responsive T cells associated with longer recurrence-free survival.

As regards this clone: Its target is unknown.

Clones were read by immunoSEQ multiplex PCR, and TCRdb kept only the in-frame ones, dropping some. The sample contains 65,000 to 80,000 clones, 88% of which appear only once. Germline V CDR1 and CDR2: SNHLY, FYNNEI. Trimming removed 7 bases from V and 1 base from J, with 16 bases in between. The CDR3 extends over 16 amino acids. Source: blood, taken from a patient who underwent chemoradiotherapy. The chain links TRBV2 to TRBJ1-4; D unresolved. The clonotype comes from a human donor with HPV-associated anogenital cancer. The CDR3 is CASTPTAYGTNEKLFF. The CDR3 DNA follows: TGTGCCAGCACCCCGACCGCCTATGGAACTAATGAAAAACTGTTTTTT.